This T cell receptor beta chain was recovered during a study of blood T cell repertoires in COVID-19. About the research overall: Donors in the United States, Italy and Spain gave samples during acute or convalescent COVID-19. Nucleic acid was either cDNA or gDNA, and it came from T cells, B-cell-depleted T cells, or PBMCs.

V dropped 1 base and J dropped 3; count of bases not matched to a gene: 1. The germline CDR1 and CDR2 sequences are PRHDT and FYEKMQ (reference sequence). The CDR3 extends over 15 amino acids. Original handling: Amplification with reference gene primers provided the estimates of nucleated cell counts. Sequencing used immunoSEQ multiplex PCR; TCRdb keeps in-frame clones, though not all of them. That table gives V, J and clone size, and the DNA gave D and trimming. Of 80,000 or so clones listed, roughly 78% are singletons. The chain joins TRBV13 to TRBJ1-4; 8 nucleotides match TRBD1. The receptor's source is a human donor in a cohort sampled during active COVID-19. The sequenced sample consisted of peripheral blood. The CDR3 reads CASSLAGQANEKLFF. The CDR3 DNA reads as TGTGCCAGCAGCTTAGCGGGACAGGCTAATGAAAAACTGTTTTTT. The variable domain in full, with the rest retrieved from reference TRBV13 and TRBJ1-4, is AAGVIQSPRHLIKEKRETATLKCYPIPRHDTVYWYQQGPGQDPQFLISFYEKMQSDKGSIPDRFSAQQFSDYHSELNMSSLELGDSALYFCASSLAGQANEKLFFGSGTQLSVL.